The 31 T cell receptor beta chains presented below share a single source sample, sequenced in a study of blood T cell repertoires in COVID-19. Sequencing used immunoSEQ multiplex PCR; TCRdb keeps in-frame clones, though not all of them. The sample gives 62,000 or so clones, 75% to 90% of which show up once; 2.7% is in the top ten. The sample consisted of peripheral blood. The receptors stem from a man in his fifties or sixties with acute or convalescent COVID-19.

The chain is built from TRBV28 and TRBJ1-4, with TRBD1 as a possible D gene (5 bases). The CDR3 has 14 residues. From germline, CDR1 is MDHEN and CDR2 SYDVKM. Trimming stripped 10 bases from V and 3 bases from J, with 15 bases between. The CDR3 DNA reads TGTGCCACTCTGGGGGGGGGTCCTAATGAAAAACTGTTTTTT. The encoded protein is CATLGGGPNEKLFF.

The chain is built from TRBV24-1 and TRBJ2-3; no reliable D call. Germline V gene sequence: CDR1 KGHDR, CDR2 SFDVKD. The CDR3 is 16 residues long. Trimming stripped 1 base from V and 2 bases from J, with 12 bases between. CDR3 coding DNA: TGTGCCACCAGTGATTTAGGAACAGATCACACAGATACGCAGTATTTT. This sequence encodes CATSDLGTDHTDTQYF.

This chain uses TRBV7-3 with TRBJ2-1; D may be TRBD1 (5 bases). The germline V gene has CDR1 SGHTA and CDR2 FQGTGA. The CDR3 is 13 residues long. V gave up 5 bases and J gave up 4 bases, with 9 bases separating them. The CDR3 nucleotides are TGTGCCAGCAGCCCGCAGGGATACAATGAGCAGTTCTTC. It encodes CASSPQGYNEQFF. The full variable domain, completed using reference TRBV7-3 and TRBJ2-1, is GAGVSQTPSNKVTEKGKYVELRCDPISGHTALYWYRQSLGQGPEFLIYFQGTGAADDSGLPNDRFFAVRPEGSVSTLKIQRTERGDSAVYLCASSPQGYNEQFFGPGTRLTVL.

A single count supports this clone. The chain uses TRBV7-9 and TRBJ1-3; TRBD1 agrees at 8 bases. The V segment lost 5 bases and the J segment 7 bases; nucleotides outside the gene matches: 13. The CDR3 has 16 amino acids. CDR1 is SEHNR, CDR2 FQNEAQ, per germline (reference sequence). The CDR3, as DNA: TGTGCCAGCAGCCCTCGAGGACAGGGCGTCACGAACACCATATATTTT. This sequence encodes CASSPRGQGVTNTIYF.

The chain has TRBV27 and TRBJ2-7; D is possibly TRBD2 (6 bases). The CDR3 contains 13 residues. CDR1 and CDR2 from the germline V gene are MNHEY and SMNVEV (reference sequence). V was trimmed by 6 bases and J by 0 bases, leaving 9 bases between them. The CDR3 here is CASRPGSSYEQYV. CDR3 DNA: TGTGCCAGCAGGCCCGGGAGCTCCTACGAGCAGTACGTC.

The chain couples TRBV6-1 to TRBJ1-5, with TRBD1 identical over 7 bases. The trim removed 4 bases at V and 4 bases at J, leaving 10 bases unmatched. The CDR3 covers 16 residues. Germline V gene lookup returns CDR1 MNHNS and CDR2 SASEGT. The CDR3 protein is CASSARDSSPNQPQHF. Written as DNA, the CDR3 is TGTGCCAGCAGTGCCCGGGACAGCTCGCCTAATCAGCCCCAGCATTTT.

This chain joins TRBV18 and TRBJ2-3; 8 bases line up with TRBD2. The germline CDR1 and CDR2 sequences are KGHSH and LQKENI. The CDR3 sequence is 16 residues long. Trimming at V came to 4 bases and at J to 2 bases, leaving 8 bases not matched to a gene. CDR3: CASSRSGSGTTDTQYF. The CDR3 coding sequence is TGTGCCAGCTCACGCAGCGGGAGTGGGACCACAGATACGCAGTATTTT.

The gene calls are TRBV6-5 and TRBJ2-7; the match to TRBD1 covers 8 bases. J was trimmed by 3 bases and V by 6 bases; bases with no gene match: 4. Germline V lookup: CDR1 MNHEY, CDR2 SVGAGI. There are 13 residues in the CDR3. The CDR3 reads CASSWDRYYEQYF. Written as DNA, the CDR3 is TGTGCCAGCAGCTGGGACAGGTACTACGAGCAGTACTTC.

The chain combines TRBV6-5 with TRBJ1-1, with 8 nucleotides matching TRBD1. The CDR3 is 15 residues long. Germline CDR1 MNHEY, CDR2 SVGAGI. The J segment lost 3 bases and the V segment lost 0 bases, leaving 3 bases of the junction unmatched. The chain's CDR3 is CASSYSNRGYTEAFF. As DNA, the CDR3 is TGTGCCAGCAGTTACTCAAACAGGGGGTACACTGAAGCTTTCTTT.

The chain carries TRBV2 and TRBJ2-7, with a possible D match to TRBD1 (6 bases). The ends were cut back, 3 bases at V and 0 bases at J, with 9 bases in the middle. Germline-derived CDR1 and CDR2 are SNHLY and FYNNEI. The CDR3 length is 14 residues. The CDR3 DNA sequence: TGTGCCAGCAGTGATCGGACAGTCTCCTACGAGCAGTACTTC. Amino acids: CASSDRTVSYEQYF.

The chain has TRBV6-1 and TRBJ2-7; a possible D gene is TRBD1 (5 bases). Germline lookup yields CDR1 MNHNS and CDR2 SASEGT. CDR3 length equals 13 residues. The V end lost 5 bases, the J end lost 2 bases, and 10 bases lay between the germline ends. The CDR3 here is CASSYDSTYEQYV. CDR3 DNA: TGTGCCAGCAGTTATGACAGTACCTACGAGCAGTACGTC.

The DNA for the CDR3 is TGTGCCAGCTCTAGGCAGGGCGGTGAAAAACTGTTTTTT. Amino acids: CASSRQGGEKLFF. V and J are TRBV7-3 and TRBJ1-4; maybe TRBD1 (5 bases). CDR3 length: 13 amino acids. The ends were cut back, 8 bases at V and 7 bases at J, with 14 bases in the middle. CDR1 SGHTA and CDR2 FQGTGA come from the germline V gene.

The V gene is TRBV5-1, the J gene TRBJ1-4, with 8 bases lining up with TRBD1. Germline CDR1 is SGHRS and CDR2 is YFSETQ. This CDR3 spans 14 amino acids. J lost 7 bases, V lost 2 bases, and 4 bases had no gene match. CDR3 in amino acids: CASSFGQGSEKLFF. The DNA of the CDR3 is TGCGCCAGCAGCTTTGGACAGGGTAGTGAAAAACTGTTTTTT. The full variable domain, with the rest looked up from reference TRBV5-1 and TRBJ1-4, is KAGVTQTPRYLIKTRGQQVTLSCSPISGHRSVSWYQQTPGQGLQFLFEYFSETQRNKGNFPGRFSGRQFSNSRSEMNVSTLELGDSALYLCASSFGQGSEKLFFGSGTQLSVL.

V usage is TRBV30 and J usage is TRBJ1-1; D remains ambiguous. Germline V gene sequence: CDR1 GTSNPN, CDR2 SVGIG (reference sequence). Trimming took off 3 bases at V and 3 bases at J, with 11 bases between the two ends. This CDR3 comprises 13 residues. The CDR3 region has the DNA TGTGCCTGGAGACGTGGTGTAGACACTGAAGCTTTCTTT. Encoded protein: CAWRRGVDTEAFF.

This sequence joins TRBV15 and TRBJ1-1; possible D gene TRBD1, 5 bases. V was trimmed by 0 bases and J by 4 bases, leaving 15 bases between them. Germline-derived CDR1 and CDR2 are LNHNV and YYDKDF (reference sequence). The CDR3 has 16 residues. The CDR3 bases are TGTGCCACCAGCAGAGAAGGGCGCCACCAGGGCACTGAAGCTTTCTTT. This translates into CATSREGRHQGTEAFF.

The V gene is TRBV10-1, the J gene TRBJ2-1; 8 positions agree with TRBD2. The germline CDR1 and CDR2 sequences are WNHNN and SYGVQD (reference sequence). The CDR3 is made up of 18 amino acids. The ends lost 2 bases at V and 1 base at J; junction bases unmatched: 10. The CDR3 sequence: CASSEVASGSFSYNEQFF. CDR3 coding DNA: TGCGCCAGCAGTGAGGTGGCGAGCGGGAGTTTTTCCTACAATGAGCAGTTCTTC.

The genes are TRBV5-1 and TRBJ2-3; 9 bases are a match to TRBD2. The ends lost 0 bases at V and 0 bases at J; junction bases unmatched: 2. CDR1 is SGHRS and CDR2 is YFSETQ in the germline V gene. The CDR3 is made up of 16 amino acids. CDR3: CASSLGLAGSTDTQYF. CDR3 nucleotide sequence: TGCGCCAGCAGCTTGGGGCTAGCGGGAAGCACAGATACGCAGTATTTT.

The gene calls are TRBV14 and TRBJ2-3; D unresolved. V was shortened by 0 bases and J by 4 bases, with 17 bases between the two germline ends. In germline, CDR1 is SGHDN, CDR2 FVKESK. There are 17 residues in the CDR3. For the CDR3, the DNA is TGTGCCAGCAGCCAAGATCGCCAACCTCCTATTGCAGATACGCAGTATTTT. Residues: CASSQDRQPPIADTQYF.

In DNA, the CDR3 is TGTGCCAGCAGTGGTAACCGGGACAGCCTGAACACCGGGGAGCTGTTTTTT. This sequence encodes CASSGNRDSLNTGELFF. The rearrangement uses TRBV25-1 and TRBJ2-2, with 7 bases that match TRBD1. Germline assignment: CDR1 MGHDK and CDR2 SYGVNS. This CDR3 comprises 17 residues. The V gene end was trimmed by 4 bases and the J gene end by 1 base; junction bases not matched to a gene: 9.

The chain couples TRBV19 to TRBJ1-2; 10 bases align to TRBD1. Germline V lookup: CDR1 LNHDA, CDR2 SQIVND (reference sequence). The CDR3 extends over 15 amino acids. J gave up 4 bases and V 7 bases, and 9 bases lay outside the gene matches. CDR3 residues: CASIPGTGAFYGYTF. The CDR3 DNA reads TGTGCCAGTATTCCCGGGACAGGGGCATTCTATGGCTACACCTTC.

This chain uses TRBV5-1 with TRBJ2-1; possible D gene TRBD2, 6 bases. Trimming removed 3 bases at V and 4 bases at J, with 14 bases between. CDR1 and CDR2 (germline): SGHRS, YFSETQ. The CDR3 has 15 residues. The CDR3 here is CASSSEGSQYNEQFF. The CDR3 DNA is TGCGCCAGCAGCTCGGAGGGGAGCCAATACAATGAGCAGTTCTTC.

The rearrangement links TRBV14 to TRBJ1-2; 7 bases line up with TRBD1. Germline V gives CDR1 SGHDN, CDR2 FVKESK. The CDR3 extends over 14 amino acids. V shed 4 bases and J 7 bases; nucleotides not matched to a gene: 9. The CDR3 reads CASSPTTGRSGYTF. In DNA form, the CDR3 reads TGTGCCAGCAGCCCCACGACAGGGCGAAGTGGCTACACCTTC.

The gene calls are TRBV28 and TRBJ2-7; 7 bases are a match to TRBD1. The CDR3 consists of 13 residues. V shed 6 bases and J 6 bases; nucleotides not matched to a gene: 8. Germline assignment: CDR1 MDHEN and CDR2 SYDVKM. The CDR3 nucleotides read TGTGCCAGCAGCCCCGACAGGGTTCGCGAGCAGTACTTC. Translated: CASSPDRVREQYF.

The chain has TRBV28 and TRBJ1-4, with 10 bases lining up with TRBD1. After removal of 4 bases from V and 3 bases from J, the junction contained 8 bases not matched to a gene. The CDR3 extends over 17 amino acids. Germline assignment: CDR1 MDHEN and CDR2 SYDVKM. CDR3 sequence reads: CASSSPGQGRSNEKLFF. The CDR3 nucleotides are TGTGCCAGCAGTTCTCCGGGACAGGGGCGGTCTAATGAAAAACTGTTTTTT.

This chain uses TRBV18 with TRBJ2-1; 9 bases match TRBD2. This CDR3 has 16 residues. The junction had 7 bases not matched to a gene; V was cut back by 2 bases and J by 5 bases. Germline V lookup: CDR1 KGHSH, CDR2 LQKENI. The CDR3 is CASSPMGLAINNEQFF. The CDR3 nucleotides read TGTGCCAGCTCACCAATGGGACTAGCCATTAACAATGAGCAGTTCTTC. Combining the CDR3 with reference TRBV18 and TRBJ2-1 gives the whole variable domain NAGVMQNPRHLVRRRGQEARLRCSPMKGHSHVYWYRQLPEEGLKFMVYLQKENIIDESGMPKERFSAEFPKEGPSILRIQQVVRGDSAAYFCASSPMGLAINNEQFFGPGTRLTVL.

V gene TRBV2 combines with J gene TRBJ2-3; D unresolved. Germline lookup yields CDR1 SNHLY and CDR2 FYNNEI. The V end lost 5 bases, the J end lost 0 bases, and 12 bases lay between the germline ends. CDR3 length equals 15 residues. The CDR3 sequence: CASSKKASSTDTQYF. DNA for the CDR3: TGTGCCAGCAGTAAGAAAGCGTCTAGCACAGATACGCAGTATTTT.

This chain connects TRBV9 to TRBJ2-2; D is unclear. The V end lost 4 bases, the J end lost 2 bases, and 3 bases lay between the germline ends. The CDR3 is made up of 12 amino acids. Germline loops: CDR1 SGDLS, CDR2 YYNGEE. DNA of the CDR3: TGTGCCAGCAGCCTTAACACCGGGGAGCTGTTTTTT. It codes for CASSLNTGELFF.

This chain links TRBV6-1 with TRBJ1-5, with D perhaps matching TRBD1 (6 bases). Per the germline V gene, CDR1 is MNHNS and CDR2 is SASEGT. V lost 4 bases, J lost 0 bases, and 25 bases lay in between. The CDR3 contains 20 residues. CDR3 in amino acids: CASSARQGFLIGYSNQPQHF. CDR3 in DNA: TGTGCCAGCAGTGCCCGGCAGGGGTTTTTGATAGGGTATAGCAATCAGCCCCAGCATTTT.

This chain links TRBV19 with TRBJ2-7, with TRBD1 identical over 7 bases. J gave up 1 base and V 4 bases, and 10 bases lay outside the gene matches. Looked up from germline, CDR1 is LNHDA and CDR2 is SQIVND (reference sequence). The CDR3 extends over 16 amino acids. CDR3 coding DNA: TGTGCCAGTAGTAAGAGACAGGGCTCTGAATCCTACGAGCAGTACTTC. This sequence encodes CASSKRQGSESYEQYF.

The rearrangement links TRBV11-2 to TRBJ1-2; D might be TRBD1 (6 bases). Germline values: CDR1 SGHAT, CDR2 FQNNGV. The CDR3 totals 15 residues. The V and J ends lost 5 bases and 5 bases respectively, with 18 bases between them. The CDR3 DNA is TGTGCCAGCAGCCAATCGGGGGGCGATCTATATGGCTACACCTTC. Amino acids: CASSQSGGDLYGYTF.

V gene TRBV28 combines with J gene TRBJ2-2; a weak D match, TRBD1 (6 bases). The CDR3 length is 13 residues. CDR1 is MDHEN and CDR2 is SYDVKM in the germline V gene. V was clipped by 4 bases and J by 7 bases, with 10 bases between them. Here the CDR3 reads CASSSQGIGELFF. CDR3 sequence (DNA): TGTGCCAGCAGTTCACAGGGAATCGGGGAGCTGTTTTTT.